Here is one T cell receptor (beta chain) with its context. Germline CDR1 and CDR2: GTSNPN and SVGIG (reference sequence). Trimming removed 2 bases from V and 5 bases from J; junction bases left unmatched: 2. The CDR3 covers 13 residues. The data derive from a study of blood T cell repertoires in COVID-19. Generated by immunoSEQ multiplex PCR, the TCRdb table keeps only in-frame clones and is missing some. This sample has about 59,000 clones, with 80% to 95% found just once. The TCR comes from a man older than 75 with acute or convalescent COVID-19. Material for sequencing was peripheral blood. This rearrangement joins TRBV30 to TRBJ1-5; 8 bases match TRBD1. Written as DNA, the CDR3 is TGTGCCTGGAGTTCGACAGGGGATCAGCCCCAGCATTTT. Amino acid sequence: CAWSSTGDQPQHF.